The 7 T cell receptor beta chains below come from one sample, sequenced in a study of CD8 T cells in Susac syndrome. The RNA, about 0.5 to 1 ug, was put through reverse transcription using random hexamers. TCRdb itself ran the immunoSEQ multiplex PCR reads through MiXCR, one entry per CDR3 protein. The table lists more than 150,000 distinct CDR3 sequences, approximately 94% of them singletons. The sequenced sample consisted of CD4+ T cells from PBMCs. Receptor source: a human donor with Susac syndrome.

This clonotype was detected only once. The chain combines TRBV5-1 with TRBJ2-5; D may be TRBD2 (5 bases). Trimming took off 6 bases at V and 6 bases at J, with 9 bases between the two ends. Germline lookup yields CDR1 SGHRS and CDR2 YFSETQ. This CDR3 is 11 amino acids long. CDR3 DNA sequence: TGCGCCAGCAAGGAGGCCCAGACCCAGTACTTC. Its translation is CASKEAQTQYF. The variable domain in full, completed from reference TRBV5-1 and TRBJ2-5, reads KAGVTQTPRYLIKTRGQQVTLSCSPISGHRSVSWYQQTPGQGLQFLFEYFSETQRNKGNFPGRFSGRQFSNSRSEMNVSTLELGDSALYLCASKEAQTQYFGPGTRLLVL.

The chain combines TRBV19 with TRBJ2-3; D call uncertain. Deletions cut 3 bases from V and 4 bases from J, with 2 bases between. CDR3 size: 11 residues. Per the germline V gene, CDR1 is LNHDA and CDR2 is SQIVND (reference sequence). The CDR3 DNA is TGTGCCAGTAGTATCTCAGATACGCAGTATTTT. Translating it yields CASSISDTQYF. The full variable domain, completed using reference TRBV19 and TRBJ2-3, is DGGITQSPKYLFRKEGQNVTLSCEQNLNHDAMYWYRQDPGQGLRLIYYSQIVNDFQKGDIAEGYSVSREKKESFPLTVTSAQKNPTAFYLCASSISDTQYFGPGTRLTVL.

The chain carries TRBV3-1 and TRBJ2-7; 10 nucleotides agree with TRBD2. Per the germline V gene, CDR1 is LGHDT and CDR2 is YNNKEL (reference sequence). The V and J ends lost 3 bases and 7 bases, in that order; junction bases with no gene match: 9. The CDR3 consists of 15 residues. CDR3 DNA sequence: TGTGCCAGCAGCCAGAGGGCTAGCGGGAGTCTAGAGCAGTACTTC. Protein: CASSQRASGSLEQYF.

This clonotype was picked up a small number of times. The chain links TRBV4-1 to TRBJ1-6; perhaps TRBD1 as D (6 bases). The CDR3 extends over 15 amino acids. V was trimmed by 3 bases and J by 7 bases, leaving 13 bases between them. Germline V gene lookup returns CDR1 MGHRA and CDR2 YSYEKL. CDR3 residues: CASSQEQGMNSPLHF. The CDR3 DNA sequence: TGCGCCAGCAGCCAGGAGCAGGGGATGAATTCACCCCTCCACTTT.

The chain carries TRBV29-1 and TRBJ2-7; 7 bases map to TRBD2. The CDR3 loop spans 13 amino acids. Losses at the gene ends were 3 bases for V and 4 bases for J; bases not matched to a gene: 6. Per germline, CDR1 SQVTM and CDR2 ANQGSEA. CDR3 nucleotides: TGCAGCGTTGATGGCGTGGGAGGGTACGAGCAGTACTTC. It encodes CSVDGVGGYEQYF.

V gene TRBV7-9 combines with J gene TRBJ1-2; D is unresolved. Trimming took 5 bases from V and 2 from J, leaving 12 bases between them. Germline V gene sequence: CDR1 SEHNR, CDR2 FQNEAQ (reference sequence). This CDR3 contains 14 residues. In nucleotides, the CDR3 is TGTGCCAGCAGCGCAACCGGGCTAAACTATGGCTACACCTTC. As protein: CASSATGLNYGYTF.

The chain is built from TRBV4-3 and TRBJ2-1; 10 bases align to TRBD2. Germline assignment: CDR1 LGHNA and CDR2 YSLEER. The CDR3 consists of 15 residues. J lost 8 bases, V lost 0 bases, and 4 bases had no gene match. CDR3: CASSQDASGRYEQFF. The DNA for the CDR3 is TGCGCCAGCAGCCAAGATGCTAGCGGGAGATATGAGCAGTTCTTC.